The 6 T cell receptor beta chains presented below share a single source sample, sequenced in a study of blood T cell repertoires in COVID-19. TCRdb's copy holds only in-frame clones and misses some; the assay was immunoSEQ multiplex PCR. Seen here are roughly 120,000 clones, around 83% observed once, and the top ten hold roughly 3%. Sequenced: peripheral blood. All receptors come from a woman older than 75 with COVID-19, enrolled during active disease.

The chain has TRBV5-5 and TRBJ2-7; D gene ambiguous. The CDR3 contains 13 residues. Trimming removed 6 bases from V and 0 bases from J, with 10 bases in between. Germline-derived CDR1 and CDR2 are SGHKS and YYEKEE (reference sequence). The CDR3 coding sequence is TGTGCCAGCACCGTTGGCAACTCCTACGAGCAGTACTTC. It translates to CASTVGNSYEQYF.

The chain combines TRBV2 with TRBJ2-1, with TRBD2 identical over 8 bases. Germline trimming cut 8 bases from V and 0 bases from J; bases unmatched to any gene: 12. The CDR3 covers 17 residues. Per germline, CDR1 SNHLY and CDR2 FYNNEI. The CDR3 sequence: CASRGGFLGYSYNEQFF. The DNA of the CDR3 is TGTGCCAGCCGGGGGGGATTTTTGGGTTACTCCTACAATGAGCAGTTCTTC. The full variable domain, completed using reference TRBV2 and TRBJ2-1, is EPEVTQTPSHQVTQMGQEVILRCVPISNHLYFYWYRQILGQKVEFLVSFYNNEISEKSEIFDDQFSVERPDGSNFTLKIRSTKLEDSAMYFCASRGGFLGYSYNEQFFGPGTRLTVL.

This clone was recorded a few times. The J gene is TRBJ1-1, the V gene TRBV27; TRBD1 matches at 8 bases. Trimming took 2 bases from V and 0 from J; bases not matched to a gene: 8. CDR1 and CDR2 (germline): MNHEY, SMNVEV (reference sequence). CDR3 length: 17 amino acids. The CDR3 protein is CASSLLRTGTMNTEAFF. The CDR3 DNA reads TGTGCCAGCAGTTTACTTAGGACAGGGACTATGAACACTGAAGCTTTCTTT.

V and J are TRBV29-1 and TRBJ2-1; 8 bases are shared with TRBD1. The CDR3 sequence is 13 residues long. V lost 7 bases, J lost 6 bases, and 8 bases stayed unmatched. Germline V gene data show CDR1 as SQVTM and CDR2 as ANQGSEA. Here the CDR3 reads CSARQGSINEQFF. DNA for the CDR3: TGCAGCGCAAGACAGGGGAGTATCAATGAGCAGTTCTTC.

The J gene is TRBJ2-7, the V gene TRBV18, with D possibly matching TRBD2 (6 bases). Germline V gene sequence: CDR1 KGHSH, CDR2 LQKENI. Trimming stripped 4 bases from V and 7 bases from J, with 17 bases between. The CDR3 is made up of 14 amino acids. CDR3 amino acids: CASSLGRGNWEQYF. In nucleotides, the CDR3 is TGTGCCAGCTCACTTGGCCGCGGGAATTGGGAGCAGTACTTC.

This clone was detected a few times. The rearrangement uses TRBV29-1 and TRBJ2-7; D is ambiguous. Germline-derived CDR1 and CDR2 are SQVTM and ANQGSEA. Trimming took off 5 bases at V and 2 bases at J, with 10 bases between the two ends. The CDR3 extends over 12 amino acids. CDR3 DNA: TGCAGCGTTTTCTCCCAGACCTACGAGCAGTACTTC. Translation gives CSVFSQTYEQYF.